One sample yielded the 18 T cell receptor beta chains listed below, sequenced in a study of CD8+CD57+ T cells in acquired aplastic anemia. Genomic DNA was employed as the template in profiling TCR beta VDJ and CDR3. TCRdb re-derived calls from the reads in MiXCR, one entry per CDR3 protein. The sample includes about 170,000 distinct CDR3 sequences, approximately 44% seen only once; the top ten take 1.1%. The sequenced sample was sorted CD4+, CD8+, or CD8+CD57+ T cells (not recorded which) from PBMCs. All receptors derive from a human donor in good health.

This chain joins TRBV20-1 and TRBJ2-3, with D tentatively TRBD2 (5 bases). The germline CDR1 and CDR2 sequences are DFQATT and SNEGSKA (reference sequence). The CDR3 is made up of 12 amino acids. CDR3 in amino acids: CSHERPEGTQYF. CDR3 DNA: TGCAGCCACGAGCGGCCAGAGGGTACGCAGTATTTT.

To note about this clonotype: The CDR3 does not close with the conserved phenylalanine or tryptophan, likely indicating a read error. The chain joins TRBV29-1 to TRBJ2-7; D not certain. This CDR3 spans 13 amino acids. Trimming pared 3 bases from V and 4 bases from J, leaving 13 bases between. Germline CDR1 reads SQVTM; CDR2 reads ANQGSEA. The CDR3 reads CSVDTRTEYEQYL. The CDR3 nucleotides read TGCAGCGTTGATACCAGGACGGAATACGAGCAGTACCTC.

CDR3 DNA sequence: TGTGCCAGTAGTCACAGGGCGGTAGATACGCAGTATTTT. Amino acids: CASSHRAVDTQYF. This rearrangement joins TRBV19 to TRBJ2-3, with D possibly being TRBD1 (6 bases). Deletions cut 5 bases from V and 5 bases from J, with 11 bases between. CDR3 length: 13 residues. Germline V lookup: CDR1 LNHDA, CDR2 SQIVND (reference sequence).

The V and J genes are TRBV2 and TRBJ2-7, with 7 bases identical to TRBD2. The CDR3 runs 12 residues. The junction had 2 bases not matched to a gene; V was cut back by 7 bases and J by 2 bases. CDR1 SNHLY and CDR2 FYNNEI come from the germline V gene. This CDR3 reads CASTGLAYEQYF. The CDR3 DNA reads TGTGCCAGCACAGGACTAGCCTACGAGCAGTACTTC.

The chain links TRBV24-1 to TRBJ2-1; TRBD2 agrees at 7 bases. V trimming: 3 bases; J trimming: 3 bases; junction bases outside the gene matches: 7. The CDR3 is 16 amino acids. Per the germline V gene, CDR1 is KGHDR and CDR2 is SFDVKD. CDR3: CATSDPSGGGYNEQFF. The CDR3 coding sequence is TGTGCCACCAGTGATCCCTCGGGCGGGGGCTACAATGAGCAGTTCTTC.

This clonotype was seen many times. The rearrangement links TRBV11-2 to TRBJ2-2, with 12 bases matching TRBD2. Germline-derived CDR1 and CDR2 are SGHAT and FQNNGV. With V trimmed by 3 bases and J by 7 bases, 9 bases remained unmatched. The CDR3 sequence is 17 residues long. This CDR3 reads CASSFLLAGGPGGELFF. CDR3 DNA: TGTGCCAGCAGCTTTTTACTAGCGGGGGGTCCCGGCGGGGAGCTGTTTTTT.

This clonotype occurred a few times. This rearrangement joins TRBV6-2 or TRBV6-3 to TRBJ2-1; perhaps TRBD1 as D (5 bases). This CDR3 region has 19 residues. Germline V gene lookup returns CDR1 MNHEY and CDR2 SVGEGT. Trimming stripped 2 bases from V and 0 bases from J, with 20 bases between. As DNA, the CDR3 is TGTGCCAGCAGTTACAGGGTTGACAGAACCTCAAGCTCCTACAATGAGCAGTTCTTC. Its translation: CASSYRVDRTSSSYNEQFF.

This clonotype was observed many times. This chain uses TRBV4-3 with TRBJ2-3, with D unclear. The CDR3 has 13 residues. V lost 3 bases and J lost 10, with 14 bases in between. Germline CDR1 is LGHNA and CDR2 is YSLEER. In DNA, the CDR3 is TGCGCCAGCAGCCAGAGAGAAGATCGGCCGCAGTATTTT. As protein: CASSQREDRPQYF.

This chain uses TRBV11-2 with TRBJ2-1; D possibly matches TRBD1 or TRBD2 (6 bases each). The germline gives CDR1 SGHAT, CDR2 FQNNGV. This CDR3 has 15 residues. With 10 bases removed from V and 0 bases from J, the gap between germline ends came to 16 bases. The CDR3 bases are TGTGCCACCCGAGGGGGGAGCAGCTCCTACAATGAGCAGTTCTTC. Amino acids: CATRGGSSSYNEQFF.

Regarding this clonotype: A read error may produce the germline difference seen at one junction end. V usage is TRBV24-1 and J usage is TRBJ2-2; D tentatively reads TRBD1 or TRBD2 (5 bases each). The CDR3 covers 15 residues. Germline V lookup: CDR1 KGHDR, CDR2 SFDVKD. CDR3 loop: CAASEGTWFAGELSF. In DNA form, the CDR3 reads TGTGCCGCCAGTGAGGGGACGTGGTTCGCCGGGGAGCTGTCTTTT.

There are many counts of this clonotype. The rearrangement joins TRBV24-1 to TRBJ2-5, with 12 positions matching TRBD1. The junction had 9 bases not matched to a gene; V was cut back by 7 bases and J by 4 bases. Germline CDR1 is KGHDR and CDR2 is SFDVKD. The CDR3 spans 16 residues. The CDR3 DNA sequence: TGTGCCACCAGCCGGGGACAGGGGGCGGTGGGAGAGACCCAGTACTTC. This codes for CATSRGQGAVGETQYF.

Ten or more counts support this clonotype. The V gene is TRBV12-3 or TRBV12-4, the J gene TRBJ1-6; a weak D match, TRBD1 (6 bases). Trimming stripped 7 bases from V and 10 bases from J, with 17 bases between. This CDR3 region has 14 residues. In DNA, the CDR3 is TGTGCCAGCACTAGGGGGGAAGGGCCGTCACCCCTCCACTTT. It is translated as CASTRGEGPSPLHF.

The chain couples TRBV2 to TRBJ1-1; 7 bases are a match to TRBD1. The CDR3 has 13 amino acids. CDR1 and CDR2 from the germline V gene are SNHLY and FYNNEI. Losses at the gene ends were 8 bases for V and 4 bases for J; bases not matched to a gene: 7. CDR3 in DNA: TGTGCCAGCGTGGGGACAGCATCCACTGAAGCTTTCTTT. Translation gives CASVGTASTEAFF.

CDR3 amino acids: CASSLTGNIQYF. CDR3 bases: TGTGCCAGCAGCTTAACCGGAAACATTCAGTACTTC. The V call is TRBV11-2, the J call TRBJ2-4; D is unresolved. Germline lookup yields CDR1 SGHAT and CDR2 FQNNGV. CDR3 length: 12 residues. Trimming took 2 bases from V and 6 from J, leaving 5 bases between them.

This chain connects TRBV9 to TRBJ2-5; 8 nucleotides agree with TRBD2. From germline, CDR1 is SGDLS and CDR2 YYNGEE. CDR3 size: 15 residues. V was pared by 4 bases and J by 3 bases, with 8 bases of the junction left unmatched. CDR3 bases: TGTGCCAGCAGCTCCCGGGGGGGGGCGGAAGAGACCCAGTACTTC. This translates into CASSSRGGAEETQYF.

This clonotype was detected only a few times. The chain couples TRBV7-8 to TRBJ2-7, with a possible D match to TRBD1 (7 bases). Germline CDR1 is SGHVS and CDR2 is FQNEAQ. Trimming took off 5 bases at V and 3 bases at J, with 11 bases between the two ends. This CDR3 has 13 residues. CDR3 region: CASSRGTDYEQYF. The CDR3 nucleotides are TGTGCCAGCAGCCGCGGGACAGACTACGAGCAGTACTTC.

This clonotype was seen repeatedly, ten times or more. The chain's CDR3 is CASSSQGIQPQHF. The CDR3 DNA sequence: TGTGCCAGCAGTTCACAGGGAATTCAGCCCCAGCATTTT. The chain combines TRBV12-3 or TRBV12-4 with TRBJ1-5, with a weak D call TRBD1 (6 bases). This CDR3 spans 13 amino acids. V lost 4 bases and J lost 6, with 10 bases in between.

This clonotype was detected many times. The J gene is TRBJ1-5, the V gene TRBV19; a possible D gene is TRBD1 (5 bases). V was cut by 6 bases and J by 0 bases, with 12 bases left in between. This CDR3 is 15 amino acids long. The germline V gene encodes CDR1 LNHDA and CDR2 SQIVND (reference sequence). The CDR3 here is CASSDGGDSNQPQHF. The CDR3, as DNA: TGTGCCAGTAGCGACGGGGGGGATAGCAATCAGCCCCAGCATTTT.